This T cell receptor (beta chain) was recorded in a study of T cells in Graves' hyperthyroidism and ophthalmopathy. Amplification of TCR beta CDR3 regions used RNA as the template. A first-round RT-PCR of the TCR CDR3 used the HTBI primer set. Using its own MiXCR run on the multiplex PCR reads, TCRdb lists one record per CDR3 protein. The sample lists hundreds of thousands of distinct CDR3 sequences, 18% occurring once. Patients were aged 18 to 65, had disease duration under 2 months, and had newly diagnosed hyperthyroidism. Uncontrolled infection, other autoimmune disease, pregnancy and lactation each barred patients from inclusion. Isolation of PBMCs was performed on 8.5 to 10 ml fresh peripheral blood. The CDR3 covers 15 residues. Trimming removed 2 bases at V and 3 bases at J, with 13 bases between. Germline loops: CDR1 MNHNS, CDR2 SASEGT.

Sequenced sample: blood. The source is a woman aged 50 to 60 with Graves' hyperthyroidism that later progressed to Graves' ophthalmopathy. This rearrangement joins TRBV6-1 to TRBJ1-1; perhaps TRBD1 as D (5 bases). DNA of the CDR3: TGTGCCAGCAGTGAACCCGGGGAGGGACACACTGAAGCTTTCTTT. It translates to CASSEPGEGHTEAFF.